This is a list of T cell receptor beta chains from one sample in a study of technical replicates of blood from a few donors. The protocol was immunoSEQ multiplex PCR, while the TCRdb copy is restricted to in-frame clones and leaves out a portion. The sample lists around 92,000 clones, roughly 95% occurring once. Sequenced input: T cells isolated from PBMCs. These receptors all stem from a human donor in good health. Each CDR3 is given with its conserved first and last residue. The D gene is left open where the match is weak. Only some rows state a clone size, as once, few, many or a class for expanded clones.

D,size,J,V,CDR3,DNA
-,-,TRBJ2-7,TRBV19,CASSNRGNYEQYF,TGTGCCAGTAGTAACCGGGGAAACTACGAGCAGTACTTC
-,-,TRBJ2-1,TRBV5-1,CASSQDSYNEQFF,TGCGCCAGCAGCCAAGACAGCTACAATGAGCAGTTCTTC
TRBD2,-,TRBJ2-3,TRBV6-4,CASSDFGGSRTDTQYF,TGTGCCAGCAGTGACTTCGGCGGGAGTCGCACAGATACGCAGTATTTT
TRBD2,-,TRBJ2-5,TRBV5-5,CASRRGTSGFVQETQYF,TGTGCCAGCAGGCGAGGGACTAGTGGGTTCGTCCAAGAGACCCAGTACTTC
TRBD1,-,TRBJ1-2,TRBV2,CASGDLQPGTGMYGYTF,TGTGCCAGCGGGGACCTCCAACCGGGGACAGGGATGTATGGCTACACCTTC
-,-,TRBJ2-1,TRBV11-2,CASSPVREQFF,TGTGCCAGCAGCCCAGTGCGGGAGCAGTTCTTC
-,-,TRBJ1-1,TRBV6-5,CATVDTLGPEAFF,TGTGCCACCGTGGACACTTTAGGCCCTGAAGCTTTCTTT
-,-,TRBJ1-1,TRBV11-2,CASSLMVRDTEAFF,TGTGCCAGCAGCCTCATGGTTCGGGACACTGAAGCTTTCTTT
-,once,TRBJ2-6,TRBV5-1,CASSPPRGLNSGANVLTF,TGCGCCAGCAGCCCCCCCAGGGGCCTTAACTCTGGGGCCAACGTCCTGACTTTC
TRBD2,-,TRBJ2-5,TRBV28,CASSLFSWASGRGETQYF,TGTGCCAGCAGTTTATTCTCATGGGCTAGCGGGAGAGGGGAGACCCAGTACTTC
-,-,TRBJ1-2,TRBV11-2,CASSLDPGLANYGYTF,TGTGCCAGCAGCTTAGATCCGGGTCTTGCTAACTATGGCTACACCTTC
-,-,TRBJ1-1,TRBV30,CAWSVRGPLTEAFF,TGTGCCTGGAGTGTGCGGGGTCCCCTCACTGAAGCTTTCTTT
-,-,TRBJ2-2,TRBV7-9,CASFRSGLTNTGELFF,TGTGCCAGCTTTCGTTCGGGACTCACGAACACCGGGGAGCTGTTTTTT
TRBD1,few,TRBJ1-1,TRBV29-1,CSVAGTGRGNTEAFF,TGCAGCGTTGCCGGGACAGGAAGGGGGAACACTGAAGCTTTCTTT
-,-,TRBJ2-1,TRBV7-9,CASSLGAMARDNEQFF,TGTGCCAGCAGCTTAGGGGCCATGGCGAGGGACAATGAGCAGTTCTTC
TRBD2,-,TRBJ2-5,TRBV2,CASSGTSGGAGLETQYF,TGTGCCAGCAGCGGGACTAGCGGGGGGGCAGGATTAGAGACCCAGTACTTC
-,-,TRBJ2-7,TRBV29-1,CSVDGGSYEQYF,TGCAGCGTTGATGGGGGGTCCTACGAGCAGTACTTC
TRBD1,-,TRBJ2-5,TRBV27,CASSFHPTGKETQYF,TGTGCCAGCAGCTTCCACCCGACAGGGAAAGAGACCCAGTACTTC
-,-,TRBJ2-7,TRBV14,CASSPKGYHEQYF,TGTGCCAGCAGCCCAAAGGGGTACCACGAGCAGTACTTC
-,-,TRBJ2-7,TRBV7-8,CASRLDGYEQYF,TGTGCCAGCAGACTAGACGGTTACGAGCAGTACTTC
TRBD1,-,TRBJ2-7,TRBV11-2,CASKVTGSTYEQYF,TGTGCCAGCAAGGTGACAGGGAGCACCTACGAGCAGTACTTC
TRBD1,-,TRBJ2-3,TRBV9,CASSNEQGYTDTQYF,TGTGCCAGCAGCAACGAACAGGGGTACACAGATACGCAGTATTTT
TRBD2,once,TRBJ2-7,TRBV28,CASSPRLAGEYEQYF,TGTGCCAGCAGCCCAAGACTAGCGGGAGAGTACGAGCAGTACTTC
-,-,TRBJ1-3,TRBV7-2,CASSDRDHSGNTIYF,TGTGCCAGCAGCGACCGGGATCACTCGGGAAACACCATATATTTT
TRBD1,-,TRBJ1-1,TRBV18,CASSQGQTSLNTEAFF,TGTGCCAGCTCACAGGGACAGACGAGTTTGAACACTGAAGCTTTCTTT
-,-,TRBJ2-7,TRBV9,CASSPRGTAYEQYF,TGTGCCAGCAGCCCCCGGGGGACAGCCTACGAGCAGTACTTC
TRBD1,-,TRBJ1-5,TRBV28,CASSHLSPGQGANQPQHF,TGTGCCAGCAGTCATCTTTCGCCGGGACAGGGGGCGAATCAGCCCCAGCATTTT
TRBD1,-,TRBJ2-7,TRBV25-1,CARGTVSYEQYF,TGTGCCAGGGGGACAGTTTCCTACGAGCAGTACTTC
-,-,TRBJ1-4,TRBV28,CASTERGASNEKLFF,TGTGCCAGCACCGAACGGGGGGCGTCAAATGAAAAACTGTTTTTT
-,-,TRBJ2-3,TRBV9,CASSVASGHPDTQYF,TGTGCCAGCAGCGTAGCATCGGGACACCCAGATACGCAGTATTTT
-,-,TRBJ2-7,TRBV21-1,CASSKAKGTAFSYEQYF,TGTGCCAGCAGCAAAGCTAAGGGGACAGCCTTCTCCTACGAGCAGTACTTC
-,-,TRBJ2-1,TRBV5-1,CASSGHSNEQFF,TGCGCCAGCAGCGGTCACAGCAATGAGCAGTTCTTC
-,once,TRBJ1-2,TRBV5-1,CASSQYLGANYGYTF,TGCGCCAGCAGCCAATACTTGGGCGCTAACTATGGCTACACCTTC
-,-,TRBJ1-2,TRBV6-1,CASSEAMGSGYTF,TGTGCCAGCAGTGAAGCGATGGGCTCTGGCTACACCTTC
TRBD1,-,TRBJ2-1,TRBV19,CASSMGRQGLYNEQFF,TGTGCCAGTAGTATGGGTCGACAGGGCTTGTACAATGAGCAGTTCTTC
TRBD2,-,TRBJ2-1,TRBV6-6,CATKTSGGEEQFF,TGTGCCACCAAGACTAGCGGGGGGGAGGAGCAGTTCTTC
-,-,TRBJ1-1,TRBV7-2,CASSLGLYRRGNTEAFF,TGTGCCAGCAGCTTGGGACTTTATCGTAGAGGGAACACTGAAGCTTTCTTT
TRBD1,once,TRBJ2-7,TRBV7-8,CASSYRGGDEQYF,TGTGCCAGCTCTTACAGGGGTGGGGACGAGCAGTACTTC
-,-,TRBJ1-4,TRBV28,CASSPSGLGEKLFF,TGTGCCAGCAGTCCATCGGGACTGGGTGAAAAACTGTTTTTT
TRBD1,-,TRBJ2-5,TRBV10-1,CASSTGTGETQYF,TGCGCCAGCAGTACCGGGACAGGAGAGACCCAGTACTTC
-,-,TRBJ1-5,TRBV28,CASSLRGGEYSNQPQHF,TGTGCCAGCAGTCTCCGTGGGGGGGAATATAGCAATCAGCCCCAGCATTTT
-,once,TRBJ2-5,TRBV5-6,CASSSPGQSSETQYF,TGTGCCAGCAGCTCGCCGGGACAAAGTTCGGAGACCCAGTACTTC
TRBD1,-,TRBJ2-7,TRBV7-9,CASSVGTGISYEQYF,TGTGCCAGCAGCGTAGGGACAGGGATTTCCTACGAGCAGTACTTC
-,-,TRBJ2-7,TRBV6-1,CASSAYRTNYEQYF,TGTGCCAGCAGTGCTTACCGGACTAACTACGAGCAGTACTTC
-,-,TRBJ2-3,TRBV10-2,CATYFSGGTDTQYF,TGCGCCACCTACTTTAGCGGAGGCACAGATACGCAGTATTTT